Listed below are T cell receptor beta chains from one sample, sequenced in a study of T cells in Graves' hyperthyroidism and ophthalmopathy. TCRdb ran MiXCR on the multiplex PCR reads and lists one entry per CDR3 protein. The sample lists about 290,000 distinct CDR3 sequences, 15% to 20% occurring once. Input material: blood. Every receptor here comes from a woman aged 55-70 years with Graves' ophthalmopathy. The CDR3 runs from the conserved cysteine through the conserved F or W. Fields, in order: CDR3 length, clone size, V gene, J gene, D gene, CDR3 protein, CDR3 DNA. D genes are given only for firm matches. The listing skips clone size in some rows; elsewhere it reads once, few, many or a size class.

>13|many|TRBV7-2|TRBJ2-7|-
CASSLRRANEQYF
TGTGCCAGCAGCCTTCGGCGGGCTAACGAGCAGTACTTC
>14|many|TRBV12-3/TRBV12-4|TRBJ2-5|-
CASSLAPIGETQYF
TGTGCCAGCAGTCTGGCCCCGATCGGAGAGACCCAGTACTTC
>12|many|TRBV14|TRBJ1-1|-
CASSQGNTEAFF
TGTGCCAGCAGCCAAGGGAACACTGAAGCTTTCTTT
>14|-|TRBV27|TRBJ2-1|-
CASSFHSRTGEQFF
TGTGCCAGCAGTTTCCACTCTAGGACCGGGGAGCAGTTCTTC
>15|many|TRBV20-1|TRBJ1-6|-
CSARVGGSYNSPLHF
TGCAGTGCTAGAGTGGGGGGCTCCTATAATTCACCCCTCCACTTT
>14|-|TRBV7-2|TRBJ2-1|-
CASSLDVRYSEQFF
TGTGCCAGCAGCTTAGATGTCCGGTACAGTGAGCAGTTCTTC
>14|many|TRBV18|TRBJ1-1|-
CASSQRAERTEAFF
TGTGCCAGCTCACAGCGGGCAGAGCGGACTGAAGCTTTCTTT
>14|few|TRBV18|TRBJ1-1|-
CASSLDSLSTEAFF
TGTGCCAGCTCCCTGGACAGTTTGAGCACTGAAGCTTTCTTT
>13|-|TRBV2|TRBJ1-3|-
CASKDYSGNTIYF
TGTGCCAGCAAGGACTACTCTGGAAACACCATATATTTT
>16|-|TRBV7-2|TRBJ1-5|-
CANSLATRYSNQPQHF
TGTGCCAACAGCTTAGCGACAAGGTATAGCAATCAGCCCCAGCATTTT
>15|many|TRBV11-3|TRBJ2-1|-
CASSLYQTRNNEQFF
TGTGCCAGCAGCTTATATCAGACTCGAAACAATGAGCAGTTCTTC
>15|-|TRBV7-8|TRBJ2-5|TRBD2
CASTQGLAVQETQYF
TGTGCCAGCACACAAGGACTAGCGGTACAAGAGACCCAGTACTTC
>16|few|TRBV4-2|TRBJ2-2|-
CASSLLVLGGTGELFF
TGTGCCAGCAGCCTACTTGTTTTGGGCGGCACCGGGGAGCTGTTTTTT
>14|-|TRBV20-1|TRBJ1-4|-
CSARDQRGDEKLFF
TGCAGTGCTAGAGATCAGAGGGGTGATGAAAAACTGTTTTTT
>15|many|TRBV5-8|TRBJ1-2|TRBD1
CASSLPGQGAGGYTF
TGTGCCAGCAGCTTACCGGGACAGGGGGCTGGTGGCTACACCTTC
>11|few|TRBV6-1|TRBJ2-7|-
CASSSAAEQYF
TGTGCCAGCAGTTCCGCGGCCGAGCAGTACTTC
>13|-|TRBV20-1|TRBJ2-2|-
CSARGLQTGELFF
TGCAGTGCTAGAGGGCTTCAGACCGGGGAGCTGTTTTTT
>14|-|TRBV20-1|TRBJ1-2|TRBD1
CSASSRGRSYGYTF
TGCAGTGCTAGCTCCAGGGGGCGCAGCTATGGCTACACCTTC
>18|many|TRBV6-2/TRBV6-3|TRBJ1-5|-
CASSYRRGQRGAGQPQHF
TGTGCCAGCAGTTACCGACGGGGACAACGAGGGGCGGGTCAGCCCCAGCATTTT
>14|-|TRBV5-1|TRBJ2-5|-
CASSFRQTGETQYF
TGCGCCAGCAGCTTCCGACAGACCGGAGAGACCCAGTACTTC
>13|many|TRBV20-1|TRBJ1-1|TRBD1
CSARRTGDTEAFF
TGCAGTGCTCGGAGGACAGGGGACACTGAAGCTTTCTTT
>13|-|TRBV18|TRBJ2-5|TRBD1
CATRTGNQETQYF
TGTGCCACCCGGACAGGCAACCAAGAGACCCAGTACTTC
>15|many|TRBV6-1|TRBJ1-4|-
CASSLNRATNEKLFF
TGTGCCAGCAGTTTGAACCGCGCAACTAATGAAAAACTGTTTTTT
>13|many|TRBV6-2/TRBV6-3|TRBJ2-3|-
CASSYSYTDTQYF
TGTGCCAGCAGTTACTCGTACACAGATACGCAGTATTTT
>15|many|TRBV11-3|TRBJ2-1|TRBD1
CASSWRDRGRDEQFF
TGTGCCAGCAGCTGGCGGGACAGGGGGCGAGATGAGCAGTTCTTC
>16|many|TRBV18|TRBJ2-3|-
CASSPPVRVKVDTQYF
TGTGCCAGCTCACCGCCTGTAAGGGTCAAGGTAGATACGCAGTATTTT
>15|few|TRBV18|TRBJ1-5|-
CASSPPLGSNQPQHF
TGTGCCAGCTCACCACCGCTAGGTAGCAATCAGCCCCAGCATTTT
>16|-|TRBV3-1|TRBJ2-2|TRBD2
CASSLGLAGNTGELFF
TGTGCCAGCAGCCTCGGACTAGCGGGGAACACCGGGGAGCTGTTTTTT
>14|many|TRBV18|TRBJ1-1|-
CASSEQSMNTEAFF
TGTGCCAGCTCAGAACAGAGCATGAACACTGAAGCTTTCTTT
>13|-|TRBV29-1|TRBJ2-4|-
CSVEQVVGNIQYF
TGCAGCGTTGAGCAGGTCGTTGGTAACATTCAGTACTTC
>16|few|TRBV24-1|TRBJ2-1|-
CATSEEGSRSYNEQFF
TGTGCCACCAGTGAGGAAGGGTCACGCTCCTACAATGAGCAGTTCTTC
>15|many|TRBV4-3|TRBJ2-3|TRBD1
CASSHGDRGTDTQYF
TGCGCCAGCAGCCATGGGGACAGGGGGACAGATACGCAGTATTTT
>13|many|TRBV2|TRBJ2-5|-
CASSVQGEETQYF
TGTGCCAGCAGTGTACAGGGCGAGGAGACCCAGTACTTC
>19|many|TRBV4-1|TRBJ1-2|-
CASSQDSIDSPGTNYGYTF
TGCGCCAGCAGCCAAGATTCCATCGACAGCCCAGGGACTAACTATGGCTACACCTTC
>14|many|TRBV7-9|TRBJ1-2|-
CASSFVGPSGGYTF
TGTGCCAGCAGCTTCGTGGGGCCGTCTGGTGGCTACACCTTC
>15|-|TRBV7-2|TRBJ1-4|-
CASSLRGIGEEKLFF
TGTGCCAGCAGCCTACGCGGGATAGGCGAGGAAAAACTGTTTTTT
>13|-|TRBV12-3/TRBV12-4|TRBJ1-1|-
CASNPNGNTEAFF
TGTGCCAGCAACCCAAATGGGAACACTGAAGCTTTCTTT
>15|many|TRBV11-2|TRBJ1-5|-
CASSPREGLNQPQHF
TGTGCCAGCAGCCCGAGGGAGGGGTTAAATCAGCCCCAGCATTTT
>13|many|TRBV28|TRBJ2-1|TRBD1
CASSLGTGVEQFF
TGTGCCAGCAGTTTAGGAACAGGGGTTGAGCAGTTCTTC
>16|few|TRBV5-6|TRBJ2-7|-
CASYVMRVLSSYEQYF
TGTGCCAGCTATGTGATGCGTGTCCTCAGCTCCTACGAGCAGTACTTC
>12|many|TRBV29-1|TRBJ1-1|-
CSGIRWNTEAFF
TGCAGCGGAATTAGGTGGAACACTGAAGCTTTCTTT
>15|-|TRBV5-4|TRBJ2-1|-
CASSPGSRSYNEQFF
TGTGCCAGCAGCCCGGGGAGTCGCTCCTACAATGAGCAGTTCTTC
>15|many|TRBV2|TRBJ2-4|TRBD1
CASSHQGDPKNIQYF
TGTGCCAGCAGTCACCAGGGGGATCCCAAAAACATTCAGTACTTC
>13|many|TRBV5-1|TRBJ2-7|-
CASSFGRLGEQYF
TGCGCCAGCAGCTTTGGGAGACTCGGCGAGCAGTACTTC
>14|many|TRBV18|TRBJ2-7|-
CASSQSHGGHEQYF
TGTGCCAGCTCCCAGAGCCATGGCGGCCACGAGCAGTACTTC
>13|many|TRBV7-2|TRBJ2-1|-
CASSLSDYNEQFF
TGTGCCAGCAGCTTATCGGACTACAATGAGCAGTTCTTC
>15|-|TRBV9|TRBJ1-2|-
CASKKQGMGGYGYTF
TGTGCCAGCAAGAAGCAGGGAATGGGGGGCTATGGCTACACCTTC
>15|-|TRBV30|TRBJ2-3|-
CAWTLEGTFTDTQYF
TGTGCCTGGACCCTAGAGGGGACATTCACAGATACGCAGTATTTT
>15|-|TRBV19|TRBJ1-5|-
CASSILGSGNQPQHF
TGTGCCAGTAGTATCCTGGGATCGGGCAATCAGCCCCAGCATTTT
>13|many|TRBV5-8|TRBJ2-2|-
CASSFYGVGELFF
TGTGCCAGCAGCTTCTATGGAGTCGGGGAGCTGTTTTTT
>14|many|TRBV19|TRBJ1-5|TRBD1
CASRMTGGDQPQHF
TGTGCCAGTAGGATGACAGGGGGGGATCAGCCCCAGCATTTT
>12|-|TRBV9|TRBJ1-1|-
CASSPGELEAFF
TGTGCCAGCAGCCCAGGGGAACTTGAAGCTTTCTTT
>16|many|TRBV29-1|TRBJ1-3|-
CSASQDSITSGNTIYF
TGCAGCGCCTCCCAGGACAGCATTACCTCTGGAAACACCATATATTTT